The clone carrying this TCR beta chain was counted at least ten times. No antigen is known for it. The entry originates in a study of spatial heterogeneity in lung cancer. There are 14 residues in the CDR3. The germline V gene encodes CDR1 SNHLY and CDR2 FYNNEI. The ends lost 6 bases at V and 0 bases at J; junction bases unmatched: 4. Time point: sample taken at primary tumor resection. From tumor, nontumor lung or frozen PBMC, whole RNA was taken unsorted for sequencing. TCRdb used MiXCR to reprocess the 5' RACE reads, holding one entry per CDR3 protein. In the table there are just under 9,500 distinct CDR3 sequences, approximately 8.2% of which are singletons. Whole-study findings and limits: It was found that expanded intratumoral alpha and beta TCR counts tracked tumor mutation counts.

The receptor was derived from a male donor with early-stage non-small cell lung cancer. Source: lung tumor tissue, taken at surgery. The genes are TRBV2 and TRBJ2-7; 8 positions match TRBD2. The DNA of the CDR3 is TGTGCCAGCAGCTATAGCGGGATCTCCTACGAGCAGTACTTC. Protein sequence: CASSYSGISYEQYF.